What follows is one T cell receptor (beta chain) and its context. This record comes from a study of CD8+ T cells in alopecia areata. Extraction of RNA preceded its reverse transcription into cDNA, which served as the sequencing template. This table comes from immunoSEQ multiplex PCR, and its TCRdb copy is limited to in-frame clones, with some not included. The sample has about 150,000 clones, 45% to 55% seen once; the top ten hold roughly a fifth. The V gene's germline CDR1 is LNHDA and CDR2 SQIVND (reference sequence). The V gene end was trimmed by 7 bases and the J gene end by 0 bases; junction bases not matched to a gene: 5. The CDR3 sequence is 14 residues long.

The sequence came from a human donor with alopecia areata. The chain uses TRBV19 and TRBJ1-1; 7 nucleotides match TRBD1. Sequenced here: CD8+ T cells sorted from blood, sampled at week 0. CDR3 sequence (DNA): TGTGCCAGTATGGACAGGTCTATGAACACTGAAGCTTTCTTT. Its protein is CASMDRSMNTEAFF.